This T cell receptor beta chain came from a study of cytomegalovirus exposure and HLA in healthy donors. PCR used 60 Vbeta primers and 13 Jbeta primers. Data came from immunoSEQ multiplex PCR; TCRdb stores just in-frame clones and leaves some out. Here the sample spans around 64,000 clones, approximately 80% being singletons. Regarding the study as a whole: HLA alleles showed associations with roughly 17,000 TCR beta sequences in a later analysis, at a 0.05 false discovery rate. It was only CMV serostatus that was available as immune exposure information.

With V trimmed by 3 bases and J by 1 base, 8 bases remained unmatched. This CDR3 comprises 16 residues. CDR1 is SGHNT, CDR2 YYREEE, per germline (reference sequence). Concerning this clone: Antigen unknown.

The material sequenced was PBMCs. This TCR was sampled from a man between 18 and 29 years old in good health and CMV-seropositive. The chain couples TRBV5-4 to TRBJ2-3; TRBD2 matches 7 bases. Written as DNA, the CDR3 is TGTGCCAGCAGCTCCGAACTAGCGATCCGCACAGATACGCAGTATTTT. The encoded protein is CASSSELAIRTDTQYF.